This T cell receptor beta chain was retrieved from a study of T cells expressing NK-cell markers. The CDR3 runs to 13 residues. Libraries used 5'RACE template switching adding universal primer site and UMIs. TCRdb re-called the 5' RACE reads and shows each CDR3 protein once, DNA omitted. Its table records some 280,000 distinct CDR3 sequences. Study-level points and caveats: HCMV specificity of the expanded NKG2C+ T cell clones was not established. A range of roughly 1.0-8% of CD8+ T cells consisted of dominant NKG2C+ clonotypes in several donors.

As to this clonotype: No antigen is known for it.

Source material: blood T cells: a sorted CD56 or NKG2C T cell subset, CD4+ or CD8+ T cells, or bulk PBMC T cells (not recorded which). J is TRBJ2-7 and V is TRBV12-3 or TRBV12-4. The sequence was obtained from a man younger than 35 in good health. The CDR3 is CASSFVRSYEQYF.